A selection of T cell receptor beta chains follows, all from one sample in a study of OX40 agonist ivuxolimab in advanced cancers. This table comes from immunoSEQ multiplex PCR, and its TCRdb copy is limited to in-frame clones, with some not included. The sample yields 75,000 to 95,000 clones, 92% seen once. Sequenced material: CD4+ or CD8+ T cells sorted from blood, taken in a trial of the OX40 agonist ivuxolimab. These receptors were taken from an adult with an advanced solid tumor such as melanoma, head and neck, liver or kidney cancer. The CDR3 runs from the conserved cysteine through the conserved F or W. The D gene is left open where the match is weak. Clone size is given for some rows only: seen once, a few or many times, or a class if the clone is expanded.

TRBJ2-1 TRBV27 . TRBD1 CASSSSRTGGSSYNEQFF TGTGCCAGCAGTTCCTCTCGAACAGGGGGCTCTTCCTACAATGAGCAGTTCTTC
TRBJ2-7 TRBV5-4 . TRBD1 CASSSPNSGTGNEQYF TGTGCCAGCAGCTCCCCTAATTCCGGGACAGGGAACGAGCAGTACTTC
TRBJ2-5 TRBV7-3 . . CASSPTGETQYF TGTGCCAGCAGCCCGACGGGGGAGACCCAGTACTTC
TRBJ2-3 TRBV6-4 . . CASSDETELTVTDTQYF TGTGCCAGCAGTGACGAGACAGAGCTCACAGTCACAGATACGCAGTATTTT
TRBJ1-1 TRBV18 few . CASSPGMNTEAFF TGTGCCAGCTCACCAGGGATGAACACTGAAGCTTTCTTT
TRBJ2-7 TRBV10-3 once . CAIGKTDKGDYEQYF TGTGCCATCGGAAAAACAGACAAGGGGGACTACGAGCAGTACTTC
TRBJ1-4 TRBV30 few . CAWSVAEKLFF TGTGCCTGGAGTGTGGCTGAAAAACTGTTTTTT
TRBJ1-1 TRBV28 once TRBD1 CATVGQGVSNTEAFF TGTGCCACCGTGGGACAGGGGGTTTCGAACACTGAAGCTTTCTTT
TRBJ2-7 TRBV5-4 . TRBD1 CASSSFGQGGDYEQYF TGTGCCAGCAGCTCTTTCGGACAGGGTGGAGACTACGAGCAGTACTTC
TRBJ2-5 TRBV18 . TRBD1 CASSLQGEETQYF TGTGCCAGCTCACTACAGGGGGAAGAGACCCAGTACTTC
TRBJ2-3 TRBV5-1 . . CASSRYGGLTDTQYF TGCGCCAGCAGCCGGTATGGGGGCCTAACGGATACGCAGTATTTT
TRBJ1-1 TRBV7-2 . . CASSLTENTEAFF TGTGCCAGCTCCCTTACAGAGAACACTGAAGCTTTCTTT
TRBJ2-3 TRBV29-1 . . CSVKRSGEDTQYF TGCAGCGTCAAGCGCTCTGGGGAAGATACGCAGTATTTT
TRBJ2-1 TRBV7-9 once TRBD2 CASTGLAGYNEQFF TGTGCCAGCACGGGACTAGCGGGGTACAATGAGCAGTTCTTC
TRBJ2-1 TRBV14 . . CASSLRTYNEQFF TGTGCCAGCAGCCTTCGGACCTACAATGAGCAGTTCTTC
TRBJ2-7 TRBV7-9 . . CASSPRRGPYEQYF TGTGCCAGCAGCCCGAGGAGGGGCCCCTACGAGCAGTACTTC
TRBJ1-1 TRBV7-2 once TRBD1 CASSRQGGNTEAFF TGTGCCAGCAGCCGACAGGGGGGGAACACTGAAGCTTTCTTT
TRBJ2-1 TRBV6-6 . TRBD2 CASSYRGLAGSNEQFF TGTGCCAGCAGTTACCGCGGACTAGCGGGCAGCAATGAGCAGTTCTTC
TRBJ2-3 TRBV5-3 . . CARSLSGGSSTDTQYF TGTGCCAGAAGCTTGTCTGGGGGATCAAGCACAGATACGCAGTATTTT
TRBJ1-2 TRBV9 . . CASSARGNLYGYTF TGTGCCAGCAGCGCCAGGGGTAATCTCTATGGCTACACCTTC
TRBJ2-1 TRBV19 . . CASSTLGSSYNEQFF TGTGCCAGTAGTACATTGGGCAGCTCCTACAATGAGCAGTTCTTC
TRBJ2-7 TRBV5-1 . . CASSLVRGLSYEQYF TGCGCCAGCAGCTTGGTTCGGGGGCTTTCCTACGAGCAGTACTTC
TRBJ1-1 TRBV30 few TRBD1 CAWRVKGASFF TGTGCCTGGAGGGTAAAGGGGGCATCTTTCTTT
TRBJ2-7 TRBV14 . TRBD2 CASSPLGRSYEQYF TGTGCCAGCAGCCCCCTCGGGAGGTCCTACGAGCAGTACTTC
TRBJ1-2 TRBV30 . TRBD1 CAWMGQGRYGYTF TGTGCCTGGATGGGACAGGGGAGGTATGGCTACACCTTC
TRBJ2-3 TRBV19 once . CASSKRGDRARWDTQYF TGTGCCAGTAGTAAGCGTGGGGATAGGGCTAGATGGGATACGCAGTATTTT
TRBJ2-1 TRBV30 . . CACPNYNEQFF TGTGCCTGTCCGAACTACAATGAGCAGTTCTTC
TRBJ1-1 TRBV19 . TRBD1 CASSIFGQGRNTEAFF TGTGCCAGTAGTATTTTTGGACAGGGGCGGAACACTGAAGCTTTCTTT
TRBJ1-2 TRBV6-5 . . CASRYDNGVVGGYTF TGTGCCAGCAGATACGACAATGGGGTTGTCGGTGGCTACACCTTC
TRBJ2-2 TRBV6-6 . . CASRGLNTGELFF TGTGCCAGCAGAGGGCTGAACACCGGGGAGCTGTTTTTT
TRBJ1-3 TRBV18 . . CASSATTAGSAAGNTIYF TGTGCCAGCTCAGCAACTACCGCGGGATCAGCGGCCGGAAACACCATATATTTT
TRBJ1-2 TRBV29-1 once TRBD1 CSAGTGATANYGYTF TGCAGCGCCGGGACAGGGGCCACCGCCAACTATGGCTACACCTTC
TRBJ2-3 TRBV4-2 . TRBD2 CASSPTKGRVGADTQYF TGTGCCAGCAGCCCCACCAAGGGGAGGGTGGGAGCAGATACGCAGTATTTT
TRBJ2-3 TRBV13 . . CASSLRARDTQYF TGTGCCAGCAGCCTCCGGGCTCGTGATACGCAGTATTTT
TRBJ2-7 TRBV18 . TRBD2 CASSPLEGPGGEQYF TGTGCCAGCTCACCACTCGAAGGTCCGGGGGGGGAGCAGTACTTC
TRBJ1-1 TRBV18 . . CASSPRPRDHLNTEAFF TGTGCCAGCTCACCCCGTCCTCGGGACCATCTGAACACTGAAGCTTTCTTT
TRBJ2-1 TRBV7-3 . TRBD2 CASSSGLAVYNEQFF TGTGCCAGCAGCTCCGGACTAGCAGTCTACAATGAGCAGTTCTTC
TRBJ2-1 TRBV7-8 . TRBD2 CASSFPGLAGKFNNEQFF TGTGCCAGCAGCTTCCCAGGACTAGCGGGAAAATTTAACAATGAGCAGTTCTTC
TRBJ1-5 TRBV18 . TRBD1 CASSPSGQDQPQHF TGTGCCAGCTCACCCAGTGGACAGGATCAGCCCCAGCATTTT
TRBJ2-2 TRBV5-1 once . CASSLFRTNTGELFF TGCGCCAGCAGCTTGTTCAGAACGAACACCGGGGAGCTGTTTTTT
TRBJ1-2 TRBV11-3 . . CASSLRGGYTF TGTGCCAGCAGCTTACGCGGGGGCTACACCTTC
TRBJ1-2 TRBV4-2 . . CASSQDSRTGNYGYTF TGTGCCAGCAGCCAAGACTCCCGCACAGGCAACTATGGCTACACCTTC
TRBJ1-3 TRBV19 . . CASSRVFSGNTIYF TGTGCCAGTAGTCGTGTTTTCTCTGGAAACACCATATATTTT
TRBJ2-1 TRBV4-2 . . CASSQDRSEGYNEQFF TGTGCCAGCAGCCAAGATAGGTCGGAGGGCTACAATGAGCAGTTCTTC
TRBJ1-3 TRBV7-9 . . CASSPLDSPPGNTIYF TGTGCCAGCAGCCCCCTGGACAGTCCTCCTGGAAACACCATATATTTT
TRBJ1-5 TRBV6-5 . . CASSYVGIAQPQHF TGTGCCAGCAGTTACGTCGGGATAGCTCAGCCCCAGCATTTT
TRBJ1-5 TRBV9 . . CASSVEKVNQPQHF TGTGCCAGCAGCGTAGAAAAAGTAAATCAGCCCCAGCATTTT
TRBJ2-7 TRBV5-1 . . CASSLRLESNEQYF TGCGCCAGCAGCCTCAGACTAGAATCAAACGAGCAGTACTTC
TRBJ2-1 TRBV7-3 . . CASSAGAASYNEQFF TGTGCCAGCAGCGCCGGGGCGGCGTCCTACAATGAGCAGTTCTTC
TRBJ2-1 TRBV9 . TRBD2 CASSIATSWSSYNEQFF TGTGCCAGCAGCATAGCGACTAGCTGGAGCTCCTACAATGAGCAGTTCTTC
TRBJ1-4 TRBV7-9 . . CASSLGGEKLFF TGTGCCAGCAGCTTAGGTGGGGAAAAACTGTTTTTT
TRBJ2-1 TRBV5-1 . TRBD2 CASSPAGGGAFF TGCGCCAGCAGCCCCGCCGGCGGGGGTGCGTTCTTC
TRBJ1-1 TRBV6-5 . . CASSYSTSTEAFF TGTGCCAGCAGTTACTCGACGAGCACTGAAGCTTTCTTT
TRBJ1-5 TRBV6-5 . . CASSLKGNSNQPQHF TGTGCCAGCAGTTTGAAGGGGAATAGCAATCAGCCCCAGCATTTT
TRBJ2-1 TRBV2 . TRBD2 CASRPGTSEIGFFNEQFF TGTGCCAGCAGGCCCGGGACTAGCGAAATTGGTTTCTTCAATGAGCAGTTCTTC
TRBJ2-5 TRBV19 . . CASSIGGGGHRETQYF TGTGCCAGTAGTATAGGAGGAGGGGGGCATCGGGAGACCCAGTACTTC
TRBJ2-1 TRBV6-1 . . CASPPPGREYNEQFF TGTGCCAGCCCACCCCCCGGCAGGGAGTACAATGAGCAGTTCTTC
TRBJ2-2 TRBV2 . . CASRSQEGTHFTGELFF TGTGCCAGCAGATCTCAGGAGGGCACCCACTTCACCGGGGAGCTGTTTTTT
TRBJ2-5 TRBV11-3 . . CASSLDGRAGETQYF TGTGCCAGCAGCTTAGACGGCAGGGCGGGGGAGACCCAGTACTTC
TRBJ1-2 TRBV30 . . CAWSVMTYGYTF TGTGCCTGGAGTGTAATGACGTATGGCTACACCTTC